A single sample is the source of the 4 T cell receptor beta chains below, sequenced in a study of CD8 T cells in ankylosing spondylitis. TCRdb called the 5' RACE reads again in MiXCR, with one record for every CDR3 protein. Of roughly 260,000 distinct CDR3 sequences listed, around 20% were seen once; the top ten hold roughly 7.4%. Sample: blood, either unsorted or a sorted T cell fraction (not recorded which). Receptors were obtained from a male donor with ankylosing spondylitis or in good health (not recorded which).

In its sample, this clonotype was seen a few times. CDR3 sequence: CASVAPGFAGELFF. In DNA, the CDR3 is TGTGCCAGCGTAGCCCCAGGGTTTGCCGGGGAGCTGTTTTTT. The chain is built from TRBV12-3 or TRBV12-4 and TRBJ2-2; the D gene is possibly TRBD1 (5 bases). V dropped 8 bases and J dropped 6 bases, with 16 bases sitting between them. CDR3 length: 14 amino acids.

This clonotype was seen more than once but under ten times. V gene TRBV20-1 combines with J gene TRBJ2-6; maybe TRBD2 (5 bases). The CDR3 contains 16 residues. Germline values: CDR1 DFQATT, CDR2 SNEGSKA (reference sequence). Trimming stripped 0 bases from V and 1 base from J, with 10 bases between. The CDR3, as DNA: TGCAGTGCTAGAGATGATAGAGGGTCTGGGGCCAACGTCCTGACTTTC. It yields the protein CSARDDRGSGANVLTF.

The sample holds a few counts of this clonotype. V usage is TRBV7-8 and J usage is TRBJ2-7, with 9 bases matching TRBD2. CDR1 is SGHVS and CDR2 is FQNEAQ in the germline V gene. This CDR3 is built from 15 residues. The junction had 6 bases not matched to a gene; V was cut back by 1 base and J by 5 bases. For the CDR3, the DNA is TGTGCCAGCAGCTTAGATTGGCTAGCGGGGAACGAGCAGTACGTC. It codes for CASSLDWLAGNEQYV.

The chain links TRBV12-3 or TRBV12-4 to TRBJ1-5; D is ambiguous. Trimming removed 5 bases at V and 6 bases at J, with 8 bases between. The CDR3 has 12 residues. The CDR3 coding sequence is TGTGCCAGCAGTCCACTACCTCAGCCCCAGCATTTT. Protein sequence: CASSPLPQPQHF.